This entry lists 28 T cell receptor beta chains sequenced from one sample in a study of blood T cell repertoires in COVID-19 (dated by TCRdb to the early 2020s). Library preparation employed the immunoSEQ multiplex PCR assay. The source is immuneACCESS, and TCRdb retained only in-frame sequences with V and J called. Part of the clones is not carried over; for the studies checked, unresolved V genes explain less than half of this, and the remainder is unexplained. Across this sample there are 450,000 to 500,000 clones, with over 75% seen only once. Approximately 2.9% of the sample is in the top ten clones. Sample: peripheral blood. Every receptor here comes from a human donor in a cohort sampled during active COVID-19.

This clone turned up a few times. The chain joins TRBV19 to TRBJ1-2, with TRBD1 matching 10 bases. The CDR3 extends over 15 amino acids. The junction had 6 bases not matched to a gene; V was cut back by 4 bases and J by 4 bases. Germline-derived CDR1 and CDR2 are LNHDA and SQIVND (reference sequence). This CDR3 reads CASSTSGQGSYGYTF. The CDR3 region has the DNA TGTGCCAGTAGTACCTCGGGACAGGGGAGCTATGGCTACACCTTC.

This chain joins TRBV6-6 and TRBJ1-3, with 8 bases matching TRBD1. Trimming at V came to 5 bases and at J to 3 bases, leaving 12 bases not matched to a gene. Germline-derived CDR1 and CDR2 are MNHNY and SVGAGI (reference sequence). The CDR3 extends over 17 amino acids. The CDR3 reads CASSQPSRGQVGNTIYF. The CDR3 DNA sequence: TGTGCCAGCAGTCAGCCATCGAGGGGACAGGTTGGAAACACCATATATTTT.

CDR3 loop: CASSEYIAFF. The CDR3 bases are TGTGCCAGCAGTGAATATATAGCTTTCTTT. This sequence joins TRBV6-1 and TRBJ1-1; D is uncertain. Looked up from germline, CDR1 is MNHNS and CDR2 is SASEGT. The ends were cut back, 2 bases at V and 10 bases at J, with 5 bases in the middle. This CDR3 has 10 amino acids.

The genes are TRBV24-1 and TRBJ1-5, with D hard to call. This CDR3 is 12 amino acids long. From germline, CDR1 is KGHDR and CDR2 SFDVKD. V lost 9 bases, J lost 5 bases, and 10 bases lay in between. The CDR3 coding sequence is TGTGCCACCGCAGCGTCGGATCAGCCCCAGCATTTT. Protein sequence: CATAASDQPQHF.

The chain recombines TRBV6-6 with TRBJ2-3; TRBD2 is a possible D gene (6 bases). The germline gives CDR1 MNHNY, CDR2 SVGAGI (reference sequence). The V end lost 6 bases, the J end lost 4 bases, and 14 bases lay between the germline ends. CDR3 length equals 14 residues. CDR3 residues: CASSPQRAADTQYF. The CDR3 DNA follows: TGTGCCAGCAGCCCCCAGCGGGCCGCAGATACGCAGTATTTT.

In its sample, this clone was seen once. The rearrangement uses TRBV5-1 and TRBJ2-2, with D possibly being TRBD2 (6 bases). Trimming shortened V by 0 bases and J by 4 bases, and 13 bases separated the two germline ends. CDR1 and CDR2 from the germline V gene are SGHRS and YFSETQ. The CDR3 consists of 16 residues. Here the CDR3 DNA reads TGCGCCAGCAGCTTGGACCCGGGGCGGGGCACCGGGGAGCTGTTTTTT. Translation: CASSLDPGRGTGELFF.

The chain employs TRBV4-2 and TRBJ2-7, with 8 bases matching TRBD1. Trimming at V came to 4 bases and at J to 3 bases, leaving 5 bases not matched to a gene. The CDR3 spans 14 residues. Germline CDR1 reads LGHNA; CDR2 reads YNFKEQ. The CDR3 loop reads CASSRDRKDYEQYF. The CDR3 DNA reads as TGTGCCAGCAGCCGGGACAGGAAAGACTACGAGCAGTACTTC.

The chain employs TRBV6-2 or TRBV6-3 and TRBJ1-6, with 9 nucleotides matching TRBD1. Germline CDR1 MNHEY, CDR2 SVGEGT. The CDR3 consists of 15 residues. The ends lost 5 bases at V and 10 bases at J; junction bases unmatched: 9. The CDR3 DNA follows: TGTGCCAGCAGTCGGGACAGGGCGTCTACCTCACCCCTCCACTTT. Residues: CASSRDRASTSPLHF.

This chain links TRBV11-3 with TRBJ2-1, with D possibly TRBD2 on 5 matching bases. The CDR3 spans 12 residues. The ends were cut back, 1 base at V and 8 bases at J, with 6 bases in the middle. CDR1 and CDR2 from the germline V gene are SGHNT and YENEEA. The CDR3 DNA follows: TGTGCCAGCAGCTTAGTCGGGGATGAGCAGTTCTTC. This encodes CASSLVGDEQFF.

V gene TRBV7-2 combines with J gene TRBJ2-1; the match to TRBD2 covers 8 bases. The germline V gene encodes CDR1 SGHTA and CDR2 FQGNSA. With 0 bases clipped from V and 2 bases from J, the junction kept 3 bases outside the gene matches. The CDR3 contains 16 residues. CDR3 protein: CASSLALTSAYNEQFF. The CDR3 DNA is TGTGCCAGCAGCTTAGCTTTGACTAGCGCCTACAATGAGCAGTTCTTC.

Note on this clone: One junction end does not reproduce the germline sequence, and a read error may be involved. V and J are TRBV7-7 and TRBJ2-7; D is perhaps TRBD1 (6 bases). Germline lookup yields CDR1 SSHAT and CDR2 FNYEAQ (reference sequence). The CDR3 is 13 residues long. Here the CDR3 reads CASSRTDSYEQYF. CDR3 nucleotides: TGTGCTAGCAGTCGGACAGACTCCTACGAGCAGTACTTC. Full variable domain (outside the CDR3, taken from reference TRBV7-7 and TRBJ2-7): GAGVSQSPRYKVTKRGQDVTLRCDPISSHATLYWYQQALGQGPEFLTYFNYEAQPDKSGLPSDRFSAERPEGSISTLTIQRTEQRDSAMYRCASSRTDSYEQYFGPGTRLTVT.

This clone was seen more than once but under ten times. The chain employs TRBV27 and TRBJ1-1, with 9 bases aligning to TRBD1. After removal of 5 bases from V and 5 bases from J, the junction contained 6 bases not matched to a gene. Germline CDR1 reads MNHEY; CDR2 reads SMNVEV (reference sequence). The CDR3 loop spans 14 amino acids. The CDR3: CASSPYGQGTEAFF. Here the CDR3 DNA reads TGTGCCAGCAGTCCCTACGGACAGGGGACTGAAGCTTTCTTT.

This clone turned up a few times. The chain joins TRBV10-1 to TRBJ1-1; D perhaps matches TRBD1 (6 bases). CDR1 is WNHNN, CDR2 SYGVQD, per germline (reference sequence). CDR3 length: 15 amino acids. Trimming shortened V by 0 bases and J by 10 bases, and 18 bases separated the two germline ends. The CDR3 sequence is CASSESPGGVIGAFF. CDR3 sequence (DNA): TGCGCCAGCAGTGAGTCCCCGGGGGGCGTGATTGGAGCTTTCTTT.

The J gene is TRBJ2-7, the V gene TRBV30, with 8 bases lining up with TRBD1. V dropped 0 bases and J dropped 2; count of bases not matched to a gene: 12. Germline CDR1 and CDR2: GTSNPN and SVGIG (reference sequence). This CDR3 contains 17 residues. DNA of the CDR3: TGTGCCTGGAGTGTACTGGGATCGGGCAGGGGGCCCTACGAGCAGTACTTC. Translating it yields CAWSVLGSGRGPYEQYF.

The chain couples TRBV6-4 to TRBJ2-3; 15 bases align to TRBD2. CDR1 is MRHNA and CDR2 is SNTAGT in the germline V gene. The CDR3 runs to 17 residues. V was clipped by 6 bases and J by 3 bases; unmatched bases: 7. Written as DNA, the CDR3 is TGTGCCAGCAGCATTGGACTAGCGGGAGGGCTGACAGATACGCAGTATTTT. It encodes CASSIGLAGGLTDTQYF.

The chain uses TRBV6-2 or TRBV6-3 and TRBJ1-2; D ambiguous. The CDR3 length is 13 residues. Germline assignment: CDR1 MNHEY and CDR2 SVGEGT. Between the trimmed V and J ends, which lost 5 bases and 4 bases, there was a span of 11 bases. The CDR3: CASSASGFYGYTF. The DNA of the CDR3 is TGTGCCAGCAGTGCTTCGGGATTCTATGGCTACACCTTC.

The chain is built from TRBV28 and TRBJ2-7; D is perhaps TRBD1 (6 bases). The CDR3 totals 13 residues. Trimming removed 6 bases at V and 5 bases at J, with 14 bases between. CDR1 is MDHEN, CDR2 SYDVKM, per germline. CDR3 residues: CASRPTGIHEQYF. The CDR3 bases are TGTGCCAGCAGGCCAACAGGGATCCACGAGCAGTACTTC.

This clone was counted a few times. The DNA for the CDR3 is TGTGCCTGGAGCTCCGGACAGAGGAACACCGGGGAGCTGTTTTTT. Its translation: CAWSSGQRNTGELFF. This sequence joins TRBV30 and TRBJ2-2; D perhaps matches TRBD1 (6 bases). V was clipped by 3 bases and J by 1 base, with 12 bases between them. Germline V gene data show CDR1 as GTSNPN and CDR2 as SVGIG (reference sequence). The CDR3 runs 15 residues.

The chain joins TRBV27 to TRBJ2-7; 9 bases are shared with TRBD2. With V trimmed by 6 bases and J by 4 bases, 7 bases remained unmatched. CDR1 MNHEY and CDR2 SMNVEV come from the germline V gene (reference sequence). The CDR3 is 14 amino acids. Here the CDR3 reads CASRYSGRGYEQYF. CDR3 bases: TGTGCCAGCAGATATAGCGGGAGAGGGTACGAGCAGTACTTC.

The J gene is TRBJ2-1, the V gene TRBV18; 9 positions match TRBD2. With 5 bases clipped from V and 0 bases from J, the junction kept 8 bases outside the gene matches. This CDR3 contains 17 residues. Germline assignment: CDR1 KGHSH and CDR2 LQKENI. The CDR3 loop is CASSGTLAGGSYNEQFF. CDR3 sequence (DNA): TGTGCCAGCTCAGGAACACTAGCGGGTGGCTCCTACAATGAGCAGTTCTTC.

This clone was counted a few times. The J gene is TRBJ1-6, the V gene TRBV10-3; no clear D gene. The CDR3 sequence is 13 residues long. CDR1 and CDR2 (germline): ENHRY, SYGVKD. V lost 6 bases and J lost 7, with 10 bases in between. The CDR3 reads CAISNSDNSPLHF. CDR3 nucleotides: TGTGCCATCAGCAACAGTGACAATTCACCCCTCCACTTT.

The chain has TRBV11-2 and TRBJ1-3; no clear D gene. The CDR3 has 17 amino acids. The germline V and J ends were trimmed by 0 bases and 4 bases, with 16 bases remaining between them. Germline values: CDR1 SGHAT, CDR2 FQNNGV. CDR3 loop: CASSLDLGVYEGNTIYF. CDR3 DNA sequence: TGTGCCAGCAGCTTAGATCTGGGCGTATACGAGGGAAACACCATATATTTT.

This rearrangement joins TRBV24-1 to TRBJ1-2; a weak D match, TRBD1 (5 bases). The CDR3 runs 17 residues. CDR1 and CDR2 from the germline V gene are KGHDR and SFDVKD. V lost 6 bases and J lost 4, with 23 bases in between. The CDR3 DNA sequence: TGTGCCACCAGTCCCGCTACTCCGTCAGGGTCGGGCTATGGCTACACCTTC. Translated: CATSPATPSGSGYGYTF.

V usage is TRBV9 and J usage is TRBJ2-7, with 7 bases identical to TRBD2. Germline values: CDR1 SGDLS, CDR2 YYNGEE. This CDR3 spans 15 amino acids. V trimming: 2 bases; J trimming: 5 bases; junction bases outside the gene matches: 10. The CDR3 DNA sequence: TGTGCCAGCAGCGTTGGGGTGGCGGGAGTAGACGAGCAGTACTTC. Translating it yields CASSVGVAGVDEQYF.

The sample holds one count of this clone. Other DNA sequences from this sample encode an identical CDR3 as well. J is TRBJ1-1 and V is TRBV30, with D possibly matching TRBD1 (6 bases). The CDR3 sequence is 13 residues long. V was clipped by 3 bases and J by 2 bases, with 10 bases between them. Germline V lookup: CDR1 GTSNPN, CDR2 SVGIG (reference sequence). The CDR3 is CAWSPQGNTEAFF. The CDR3 DNA follows: TGTGCCTGGAGCCCACAGGGAAACACTGAAGCTTTCTTT. Combining the CDR3 with reference TRBV30 and TRBJ1-1 gives the whole variable domain SQTIHQWPATLVQPVGSPLSLECTVEGTSNPNLYWYRQAAGRGLQLLFYSVGIGQISSEVPQNLSASRPQDRQFILSSKKLLLSDSGFYLCAWSPQGNTEAFFGQGTRLTVV.

The gene calls are TRBV15 and TRBJ2-7; D remains unclear. Germline CDR1 and CDR2: LNHNV and YYDKDF (reference sequence). The CDR3 consists of 15 residues. The V and J ends lost 3 bases and 2 bases respectively, with 14 bases between them. This CDR3 is CATSRDPAIAYEQYF. The CDR3 DNA reads TGTGCCACCAGCAGGGATCCAGCGATCGCCTACGAGCAGTACTTC. Filled out from reference TRBV15 and TRBJ2-7, the complete variable domain reads DAMVIQNPRYQVTQFGKPVTLSCSQTLNHNVMYWYQQKSSQAPKLLFHYYDKDFNNEADTPDNFQSRRPNTSFCFLDIRSPGLGDTAMYLCATSRDPAIAYEQYFGPGTRLTVT.

This chain uses TRBV18 with TRBJ1-6; a possible D gene is TRBD1 (5 bases). Trimming cost V 4 bases and J 0 bases, with 13 bases left between them. CDR3 length equals 17 residues. The germline V gene encodes CDR1 KGHSH and CDR2 LQKENI. The CDR3 nucleotides read TGTGCCAGCTCACTGCCTGGGGCAAGCTCCTATAATTCACCCCTCCACTTT. It encodes CASSLPGASSYNSPLHF.

The rearrangement joins TRBV27 to TRBJ2-2; possibly TRBD1 for D (6 bases). The germline gives CDR1 MNHEY, CDR2 SMNVEV (reference sequence). The CDR3 has 18 amino acids. V shed 1 base and J shed 1 base, with 16 bases lying between them. The CDR3 here is CASSLYAALTGNTGELFF. CDR3 nucleotide sequence: TGTGCCAGCAGTTTATACGCTGCCCTGACAGGGAACACCGGGGAGCTGTTTTTT.